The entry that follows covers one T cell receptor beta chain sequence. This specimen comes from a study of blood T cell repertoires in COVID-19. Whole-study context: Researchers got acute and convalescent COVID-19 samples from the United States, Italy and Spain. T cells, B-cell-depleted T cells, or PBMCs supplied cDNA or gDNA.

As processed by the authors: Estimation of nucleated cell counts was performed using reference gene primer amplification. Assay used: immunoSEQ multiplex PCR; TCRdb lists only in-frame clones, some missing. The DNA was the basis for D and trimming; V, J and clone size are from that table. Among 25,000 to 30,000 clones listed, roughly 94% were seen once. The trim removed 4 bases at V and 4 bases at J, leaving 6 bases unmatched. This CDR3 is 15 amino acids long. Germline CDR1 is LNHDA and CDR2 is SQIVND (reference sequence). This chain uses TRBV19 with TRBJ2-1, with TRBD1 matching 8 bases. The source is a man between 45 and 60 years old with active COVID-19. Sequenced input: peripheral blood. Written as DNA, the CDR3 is TGTGCCAGTAGTACCCGGACAGGGACTTACAATGAGCAGTTCTTC. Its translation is CASSTRTGTYNEQFF.